Presented here are 9 T cell receptor beta chains from one specimen sequenced in a study of CD8 T cells in Susac syndrome (dated by TCRdb to about 2019). Libraries were made using the immunoSEQ multiplex PCR assay. RNA was extracted using the RNeasy kit, and roughly 0.5 to 1 microgram was reverse transcribed with random hexamers. Through fastp at Q25 and MiXCR, TCRdb rebuilt clones from the public reads, retaining in-frame beta chains. CDR3 protein duplicates are merged, each entry listing the most common genes and DNA. Across this sample there are roughly 160,000 distinct CDR3 sequences, with more than 95% seen only once. Around 0.12% of the sample goes to the ten largest clones. The sequenced material came from CD4+ T cells from PBMCs. These receptors all stem from a human donor with Susac syndrome.

The J gene is TRBJ1-5, the V gene TRBV30; D remains ambiguous. This CDR3 spans 13 amino acids. The V end lost 0 bases, the J end lost 3 bases, and 6 bases lay between the germline ends. CDR1 is GTSNPN and CDR2 is SVGIG in the germline V gene (reference sequence). Written as DNA, the CDR3 is TGTGCCTGGAGTGTAACCGACAATCAGCCCCAGCATTTT. The encoded protein is CAWSVTDNQPQHF. Looking up the rest from reference TRBV30 and TRBJ1-5 gives the full variable domain: SQTIHQWPATLVQPVGSPLSLECTVEGTSNPNLYWYRQAAGRGLQLLFYSVGIGQISSEVPQNLSASRPQDRQFILSSKKLLLSDSGFYLCAWSVTDNQPQHFGDGTRLSIL.

V gene TRBV29-1 combines with J gene TRBJ2-2; TRBD1 is a possible D gene (6 bases). V shed 7 bases and J shed 2 bases, with 11 bases lying between them. In germline, CDR1 is SQVTM, CDR2 ANQGSEA. This CDR3 has 13 residues. The CDR3, as DNA: TGCAGCGCCGGGACATTCAACACCGGGGAGCTGTTTTTT. It yields the protein CSAGTFNTGELFF.

The genes are TRBV9 and TRBJ2-2; unclear D gene. Between the trimmed V and J ends, which lost 3 bases and 7 bases, there was a span of 13 bases. The CDR3 contains 14 residues. Germline V gene lookup returns CDR1 SGDLS and CDR2 YYNGEE. This chain's CDR3 is CASSGSNVGGELFF. CDR3 DNA: TGTGCCAGCAGCGGCAGTAACGTAGGCGGGGAGCTGTTTTTT.

This sequence joins TRBV9 and TRBJ1-6, with D maybe TRBD1 (5 bases). V shed 0 bases and J shed 7 bases, with 11 bases lying between them. CDR1 is SGDLS and CDR2 is YYNGEE in the germline V gene. This CDR3 contains 15 residues. CDR3 loop: CASSVAADRNSPLHF. CDR3 sequence (DNA): TGTGCCAGCAGCGTAGCTGCCGACAGAAATTCACCCCTCCACTTT.

The rearrangement joins TRBV20-1 to TRBJ2-3; 8 bases align to TRBD1. Germline values: CDR1 DFQATT, CDR2 SNEGSKA (reference sequence). With 5 bases clipped from V and 6 bases from J, the junction kept 13 bases outside the gene matches. The CDR3 covers 15 residues. This chain's CDR3 is CSALDREVSPDTQYF. The CDR3 DNA is TGCAGTGCTCTGGACAGGGAGGTTTCCCCCGATACGCAGTATTTT.

V gene TRBV15 combines with J gene TRBJ1-6; D is ambiguous. The CDR3 has 15 residues. Germline CDR1 LNHNV, CDR2 YYDKDF (reference sequence). Trimming shortened V by 0 bases and J by 13 bases, and 16 bases separated the two germline ends. CDR3 loop: CATSREVGQTSPLHF. The CDR3 DNA sequence: TGTGCCACCAGCAGAGAAGTGGGCCAGACCTCTCCCCTCCACTTT.

The chain joins TRBV9 to TRBJ2-3, with a tentative D call TRBD2 (5 bases). The CDR3 loop spans 13 amino acids. CDR1 is SGDLS, CDR2 YYNGEE, per germline. Trimming pared 0 bases from V and 5 bases from J, leaving 7 bases between. The DNA for the CDR3 is TGTGCCAGCAGCGTAGTGAGCGGAGATACGCAGTATTTT. This gives the protein CASSVVSGDTQYF.

The chain uses TRBV5-6 and TRBJ2-7, with D possibly called TRBD1 or TRBD2 (5 bases each). The V end lost 0 bases, the J end lost 4 bases, and 8 bases lay between the germline ends. The CDR3 extends over 13 amino acids. Germline-derived CDR1 and CDR2 are SGHDT and YYEEEE. CDR3 sequence (DNA): TGTGCCAGCAGCTTGGCGGGGCGTTACGAGCAGTACGTC. Its translation: CASSLAGRYEQYV.

The chain recombines TRBV12-3 or TRBV12-4 with TRBJ2-7, with a tentative D call TRBD2 (6 bases). V lost 7 bases, J lost 3 bases, and 13 bases lay in between. The CDR3 spans 13 residues. DNA of the CDR3: TGTGCCAGCAATCCGGGAGAAGGCTACGAGCAGTACTTC. This translates into CASNPGEGYEQYF.